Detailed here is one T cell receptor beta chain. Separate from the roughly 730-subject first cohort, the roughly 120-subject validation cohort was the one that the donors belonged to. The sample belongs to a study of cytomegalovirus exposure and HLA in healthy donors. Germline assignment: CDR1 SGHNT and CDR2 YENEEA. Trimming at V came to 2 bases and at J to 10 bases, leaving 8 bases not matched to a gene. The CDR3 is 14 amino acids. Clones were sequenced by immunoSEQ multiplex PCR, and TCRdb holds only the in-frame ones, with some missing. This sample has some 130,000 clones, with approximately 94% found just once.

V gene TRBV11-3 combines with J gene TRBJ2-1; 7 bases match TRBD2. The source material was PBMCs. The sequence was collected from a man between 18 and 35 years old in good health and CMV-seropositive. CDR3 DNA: TGTGCCAGCAGCTTAACTAGCGCTATGCGGGAGCAGTTCTTC. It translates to CASSLTSAMREQFF.